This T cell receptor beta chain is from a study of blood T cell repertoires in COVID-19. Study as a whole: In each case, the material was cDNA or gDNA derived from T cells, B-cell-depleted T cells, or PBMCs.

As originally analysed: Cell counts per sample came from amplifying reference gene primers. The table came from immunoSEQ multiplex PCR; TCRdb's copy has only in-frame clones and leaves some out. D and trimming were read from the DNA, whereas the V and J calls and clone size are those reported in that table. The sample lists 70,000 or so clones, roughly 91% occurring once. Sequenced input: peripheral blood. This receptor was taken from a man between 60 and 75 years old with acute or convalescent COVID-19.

The CDR3 DNA reads as TGTGCCAGCAGTCTTAGCGGGAGTGAATCACCCCTCCACTTT. Translating it yields CASSLSGSESPLHF. The V gene is TRBV3-1 (or the pseudogene TRBV3-2), the J gene TRBJ1-6; D unclear. The germline V gene has CDR1 LGHDT and CDR2 YNNKEL (reference sequence). CDR3 length: 14 amino acids. V dropped 6 bases and J dropped 10 bases, with 16 bases sitting between them.